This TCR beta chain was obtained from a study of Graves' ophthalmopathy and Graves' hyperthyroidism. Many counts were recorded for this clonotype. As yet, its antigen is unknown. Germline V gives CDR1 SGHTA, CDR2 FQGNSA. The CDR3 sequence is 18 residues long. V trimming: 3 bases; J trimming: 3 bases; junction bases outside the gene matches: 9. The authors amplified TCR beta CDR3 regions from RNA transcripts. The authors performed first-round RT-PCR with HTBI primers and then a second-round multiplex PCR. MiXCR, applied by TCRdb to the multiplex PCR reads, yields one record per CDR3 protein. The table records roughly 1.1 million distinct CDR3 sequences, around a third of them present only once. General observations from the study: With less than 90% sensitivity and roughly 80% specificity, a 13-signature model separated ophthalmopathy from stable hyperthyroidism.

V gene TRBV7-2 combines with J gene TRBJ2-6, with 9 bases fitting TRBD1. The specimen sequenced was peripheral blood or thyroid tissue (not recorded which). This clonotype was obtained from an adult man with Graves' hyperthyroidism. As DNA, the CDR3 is TGTGCCAGCAGCTTTAAACAGGGGGCGCGAGGTGGGGCCAACGTCCTGACTTTC. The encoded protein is CASSFKQGARGGANVLTF. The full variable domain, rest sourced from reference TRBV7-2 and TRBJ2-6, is GAGVSQSPSNKVTEKGKDVELRCDPISGHTALYWYRQSLGQGLEFLIYFQGNSAPDKSGLPSDRFSAERTGGSVSTLTIQRTQQEDSAVYLCASSFKQGARGGANVLTFGAGSRLTVL.